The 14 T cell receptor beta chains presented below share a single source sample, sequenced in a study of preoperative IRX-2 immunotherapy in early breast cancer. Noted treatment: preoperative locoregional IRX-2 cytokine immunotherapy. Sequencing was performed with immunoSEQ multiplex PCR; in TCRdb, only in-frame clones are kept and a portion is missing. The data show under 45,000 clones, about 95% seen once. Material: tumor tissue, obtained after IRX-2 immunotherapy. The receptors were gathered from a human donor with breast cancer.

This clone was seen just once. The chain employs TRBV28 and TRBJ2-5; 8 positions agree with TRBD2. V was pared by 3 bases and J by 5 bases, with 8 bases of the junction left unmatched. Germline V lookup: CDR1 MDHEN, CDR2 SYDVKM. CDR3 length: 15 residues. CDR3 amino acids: CASSFAGGKGETQYF. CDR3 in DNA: TGTGCCAGCAGTTTCGCGGGGGGCAAGGGGGAGACCCAGTACTTC.

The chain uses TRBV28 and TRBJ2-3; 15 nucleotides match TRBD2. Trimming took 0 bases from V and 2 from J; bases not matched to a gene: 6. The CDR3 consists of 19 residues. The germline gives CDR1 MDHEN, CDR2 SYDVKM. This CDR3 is CASSLWGLAGGLVTDTQYF. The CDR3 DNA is TGTGCCAGCAGTTTATGGGGACTAGCGGGGGGCCTTGTCACAGATACGCAGTATTTT.

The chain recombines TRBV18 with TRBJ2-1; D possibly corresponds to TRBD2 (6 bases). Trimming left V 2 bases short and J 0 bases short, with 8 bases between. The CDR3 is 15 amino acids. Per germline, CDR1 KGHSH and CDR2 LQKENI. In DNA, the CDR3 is TGTGCCAGCTCACCAGCGGGGAGCTCCTACAATGAGCAGTTCTTC. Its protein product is CASSPAGSSYNEQFF.

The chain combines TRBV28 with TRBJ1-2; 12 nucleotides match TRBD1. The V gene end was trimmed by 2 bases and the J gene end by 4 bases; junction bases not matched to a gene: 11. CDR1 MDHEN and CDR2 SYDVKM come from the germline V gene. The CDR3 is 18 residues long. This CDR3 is CASSLPLGTGGLVYGYTF. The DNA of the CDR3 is TGTGCCAGCAGTTTACCCCTAGGGACAGGGGGCTTGGTCTATGGCTACACCTTC.

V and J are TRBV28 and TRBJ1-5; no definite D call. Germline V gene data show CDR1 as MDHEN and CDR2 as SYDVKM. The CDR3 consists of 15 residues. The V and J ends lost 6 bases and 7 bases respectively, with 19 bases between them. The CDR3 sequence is CASSTPTGLIQPQHF. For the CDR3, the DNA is TGTGCCAGCAGCACCCCCACGGGCCTTATACAGCCCCAGCATTTT.

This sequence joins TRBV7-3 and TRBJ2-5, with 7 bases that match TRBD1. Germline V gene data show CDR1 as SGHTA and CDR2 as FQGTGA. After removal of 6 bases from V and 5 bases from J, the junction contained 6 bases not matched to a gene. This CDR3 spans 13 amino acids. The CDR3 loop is CASSLTGDETQYF. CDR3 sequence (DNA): TGTGCCAGCAGTCTAACAGGGGACGAGACCCAGTACTTC.

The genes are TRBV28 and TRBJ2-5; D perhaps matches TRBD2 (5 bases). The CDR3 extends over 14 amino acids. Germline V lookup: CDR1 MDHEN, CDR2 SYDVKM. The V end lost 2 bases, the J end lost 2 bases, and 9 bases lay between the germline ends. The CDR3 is CASSLIGVQETQYF. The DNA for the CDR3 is TGTGCCAGCAGTTTAATCGGGGTTCAAGAGACCCAGTACTTC.

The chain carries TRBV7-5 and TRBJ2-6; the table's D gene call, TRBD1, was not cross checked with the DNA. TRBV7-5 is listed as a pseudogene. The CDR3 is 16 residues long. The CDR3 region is CARRLFRQSRANVLTF. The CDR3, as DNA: TGTGCCAGAAGACTCTTTAGACAAAGTCGGGCCAACGTCCTGACTTTC.

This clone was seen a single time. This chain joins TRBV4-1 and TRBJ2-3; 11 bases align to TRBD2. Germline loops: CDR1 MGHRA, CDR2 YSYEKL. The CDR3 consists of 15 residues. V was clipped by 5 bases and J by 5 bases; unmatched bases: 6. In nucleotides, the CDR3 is TGCGCCAGCAGCGTTCAAACTAGCGGGAGAGATACGCAGTATTTT. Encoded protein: CASSVQTSGRDTQYF.

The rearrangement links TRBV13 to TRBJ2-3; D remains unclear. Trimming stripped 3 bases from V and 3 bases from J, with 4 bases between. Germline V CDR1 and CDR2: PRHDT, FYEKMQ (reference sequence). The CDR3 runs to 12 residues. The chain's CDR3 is CASSFGTDTQYF. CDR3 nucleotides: TGTGCCAGCAGCTTTGGGACAGATACGCAGTATTTT. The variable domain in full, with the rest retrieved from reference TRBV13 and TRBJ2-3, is AAGVIQSPRHLIKEKRETATLKCYPIPRHDTVYWYQQGPGQDPQFLISFYEKMQSDKGSIPDRFSAQQFSDYHSELNMSSLELGDSALYFCASSFGTDTQYFGPGTRLTVL.

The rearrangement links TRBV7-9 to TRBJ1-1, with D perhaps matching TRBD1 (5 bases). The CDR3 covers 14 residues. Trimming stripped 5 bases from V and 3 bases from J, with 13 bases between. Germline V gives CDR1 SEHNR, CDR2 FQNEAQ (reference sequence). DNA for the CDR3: TGTGCCAGCAGCGGCCCCAGGGTCCACACTGAAGCTTTCTTT. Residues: CASSGPRVHTEAFF.

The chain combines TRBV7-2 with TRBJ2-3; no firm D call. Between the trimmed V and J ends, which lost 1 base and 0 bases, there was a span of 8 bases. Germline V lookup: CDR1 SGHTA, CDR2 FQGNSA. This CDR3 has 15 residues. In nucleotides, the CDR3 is TGTGCCAGCAGCTTAGAAGGTAAAAGCACAGATACGCAGTATTTT. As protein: CASSLEGKSTDTQYF.

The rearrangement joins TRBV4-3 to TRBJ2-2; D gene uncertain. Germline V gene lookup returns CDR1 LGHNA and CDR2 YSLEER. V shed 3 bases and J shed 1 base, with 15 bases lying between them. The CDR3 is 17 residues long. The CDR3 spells CASSHWTMSRNTGELFF. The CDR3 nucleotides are TGCGCCAGCAGCCATTGGACCATGAGCAGGAACACCGGGGAGCTGTTTTTT.

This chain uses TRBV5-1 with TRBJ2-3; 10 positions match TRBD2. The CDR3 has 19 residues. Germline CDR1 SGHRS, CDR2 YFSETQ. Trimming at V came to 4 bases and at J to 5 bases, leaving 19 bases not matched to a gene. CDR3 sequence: CASSPSKFLAGEVIDTQYF. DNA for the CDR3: TGCGCCAGCAGCCCCTCGAAATTCCTAGCGGGAGAGGTGATAGATACGCAGTATTTT.